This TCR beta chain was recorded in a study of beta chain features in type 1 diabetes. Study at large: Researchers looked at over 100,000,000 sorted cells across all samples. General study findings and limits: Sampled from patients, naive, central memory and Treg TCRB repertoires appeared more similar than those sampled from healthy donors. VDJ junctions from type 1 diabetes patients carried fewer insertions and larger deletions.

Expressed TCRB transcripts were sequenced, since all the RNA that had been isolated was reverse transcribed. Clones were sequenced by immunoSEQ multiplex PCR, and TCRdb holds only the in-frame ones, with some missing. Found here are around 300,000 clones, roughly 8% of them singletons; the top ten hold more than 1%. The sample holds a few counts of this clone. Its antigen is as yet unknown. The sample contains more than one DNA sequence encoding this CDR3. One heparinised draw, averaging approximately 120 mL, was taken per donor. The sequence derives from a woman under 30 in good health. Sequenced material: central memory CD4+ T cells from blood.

Written as DNA, the CDR3 is TGCAGCGCTGGCCGAGATACGCAGTATTTT. Its translation is CSAGRDTQYF. The V and J genes are TRBV20-1 and TRBJ2-3; no reliable D call. The CDR3 has 10 residues. The V gene's germline CDR1 is DFQATT and CDR2 SNEGSKA (reference sequence).